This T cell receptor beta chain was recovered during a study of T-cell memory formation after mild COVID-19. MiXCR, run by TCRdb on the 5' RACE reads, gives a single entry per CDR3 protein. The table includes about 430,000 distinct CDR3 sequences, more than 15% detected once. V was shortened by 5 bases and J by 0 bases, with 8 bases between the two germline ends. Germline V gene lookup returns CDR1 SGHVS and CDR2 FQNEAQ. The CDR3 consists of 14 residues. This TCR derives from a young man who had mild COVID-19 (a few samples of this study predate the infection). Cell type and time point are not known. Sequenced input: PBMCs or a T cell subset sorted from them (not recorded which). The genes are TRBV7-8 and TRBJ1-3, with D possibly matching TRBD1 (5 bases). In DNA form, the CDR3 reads TGTGCCAGCAGCGAGGACACCTCTGGAAACACCATATATTTT. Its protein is CASSEDTSGNTIYF. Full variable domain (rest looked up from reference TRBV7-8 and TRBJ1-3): GAGVSQSPRYKVAKRGQDVALRCDPISGHVSLFWYQQALGQGPEFLTYFQNEAQLDKSGLPSDRFFAERPEGSVSTLKIQRTQQEDSAVYLCASSEDTSGNTIYFGEGSWLTVV.